A single sample is the source of the 23 T cell receptor beta chains below, sequenced in a study of blood T cell repertoires in COVID-19. The table came from immunoSEQ multiplex PCR; TCRdb's copy has only in-frame clones and leaves some out. The sample yields some 190,000 clones, less than 90% seen once. Material: peripheral blood. These receptors all stem from a man aged 25 to 45 with acute or convalescent COVID-19.

This clone was observed a handful of times. The rearrangement uses TRBV19 and TRBJ1-4, with 8 nucleotides matching TRBD1. CDR1 LNHDA and CDR2 SQIVND come from the germline V gene (reference sequence). This CDR3 has 15 residues. The V and J ends lost 4 bases and 2 bases, in that order; junction bases with no gene match: 3. The CDR3 is CASSRGQVTNEKLFF. The CDR3 DNA follows: TGTGCCAGTAGTAGGGGACAGGTGACTAATGAAAAACTGTTTTTT.

The rearrangement links TRBV11-2 to TRBJ2-7; 10 positions match TRBD1. This CDR3 is built from 16 residues. Germline V gives CDR1 SGHAT, CDR2 FQNNGV. V was clipped by 1 base and J by 4 bases; unmatched bases: 7. The CDR3 DNA follows: TGTGCCAGCAGCTTAGCGGACAGGGGGATAAGGTACGAGCAGTACTTC. This codes for CASSLADRGIRYEQYF.

J is TRBJ2-1 and V is TRBV4-1; weak D call: TRBD1 (6 bases). The germline gives CDR1 MGHRA, CDR2 YSYEKL. The CDR3 totals 15 residues. V was cut by 5 bases and J by 7 bases, with 18 bases left in between. CDR3 residues: CASSGHLSGVNEQFF. CDR3 DNA: TGCGCCAGCAGCGGACACTTGTCAGGGGTAAATGAGCAGTTCTTC.

This chain links TRBV18 with TRBJ1-1; D unclear. V dropped 4 bases and J dropped 1 base, with 7 bases sitting between them. This CDR3 has 13 residues. Germline CDR1 reads KGHSH; CDR2 reads LQKENI. The CDR3 region has the DNA TGTGCCAGCTCACGTACAGCGAACACTGAAGCTTTCTTT. Its translation is CASSRTANTEAFF.

The chain recombines TRBV5-5 with TRBJ2-3; 9 bases align to TRBD2. The CDR3 extends over 15 amino acids. The ends lost 3 bases at V and 0 bases at J; junction bases unmatched: 2. Germline CDR1 and CDR2: SGHKS and YYEKEE (reference sequence). The CDR3 coding sequence is TGTGCCAGCAGCTATAGCGGGAGTAGCACAGATACGCAGTATTTT. It yields the protein CASSYSGSSTDTQYF.

J is TRBJ2-7 and V is TRBV7-6, with D possibly being TRBD1 (5 bases). The V gene lost 0 bases and the J gene lost 6 bases, with 9 bases spanning the gap. The CDR3 runs 13 residues. Germline V gene lookup returns CDR1 SGHVS and CDR2 FNYEAQ. Written as DNA, the CDR3 is TGTGCCAGCAGCTTAGCAGGGGTAGGCGAGCAGTACTTC. Its protein product is CASSLAGVGEQYF.

This clone occurred a few times. The chain links TRBV11-2 to TRBJ2-2; TRBD2 might be the D (6 bases). The CDR3 contains 14 residues. In germline, CDR1 is SGHAT, CDR2 FQNNGV. The ends were cut back, 2 bases at V and 4 bases at J, with 8 bases in the middle. This chain's CDR3 is CASSLWTITGELFF. DNA for the CDR3: TGTGCCAGCAGCTTATGGACTATCACCGGGGAGCTGTTTTTT.

The chain is built from TRBV28 and TRBJ2-1, with TRBD1 matching over 7 bases. V lost 2 bases and J lost 0; bases outside the gene matches: 10. Germline values: CDR1 MDHEN, CDR2 SYDVKM. This CDR3 is built from 18 residues. CDR3 in amino acids: CASSLQRGHRSSYNEQFF. In DNA form, the CDR3 reads TGTGCCAGCAGTTTACAAAGGGGGCACCGGAGCTCCTACAATGAGCAGTTCTTC.

J is TRBJ2-5 and V is TRBV6-1, with TRBD2 matching 10 bases. Germline CDR1 and CDR2: MNHNS and SASEGT. There are 19 residues in the CDR3. V was clipped by 0 bases and J by 7 bases; unmatched bases: 17. The CDR3 nucleotides are TGTGCCAGCAGTGAAGCGCTTCGTAGTAGCGGGGGGCTCCTGGGGACCCAGTACTTC. Its translation is CASSEALRSSGGLLGTQYF.

The V call is TRBV6-1, the J call TRBJ1-1; 7 nucleotides line up with TRBD1. CDR3 size: 14 residues. From germline, CDR1 is MNHNS and CDR2 SASEGT. With V trimmed by 4 bases and J by 2 bases, 4 bases remained unmatched. The CDR3 spells CASSVGQINTEAFF. CDR3 in DNA: TGTGCCAGCAGTGTGGGACAGATTAACACTGAAGCTTTCTTT.

The V and J genes are TRBV7-2 and TRBJ2-2, with 8 bases matching TRBD1. CDR1 SGHTA and CDR2 FQGNSA come from the germline V gene. The ends lost 3 bases at V and 4 bases at J; junction bases unmatched: 10. This CDR3 spans 17 amino acids. CDR3: CASSFPKGQAITGELFF. As DNA, the CDR3 is TGTGCCAGCAGCTTTCCCAAGGGACAGGCTATCACCGGGGAGCTGTTTTTT.

The chain is built from TRBV5-4 and TRBJ2-1, with D hard to call. The V and J ends lost 0 bases and 0 bases respectively, with 4 bases between them. This CDR3 spans 14 amino acids. The germline CDR1 and CDR2 sequences are SGHNT and YYREEE (reference sequence). DNA for the CDR3: TGTGCCAGCAGCTTGGAAGCCTCCTACAATGAGCAGTTCTTC. This sequence encodes CASSLEASYNEQFF.

The chain links TRBV28 to TRBJ1-1; D is ambiguous. Trimming removed 3 bases at V and 7 bases at J, with 18 bases between. Germline lookup yields CDR1 MDHEN and CDR2 SYDVKM. This CDR3 contains 15 residues. CDR3 sequence: CASSLYSGFGIEAFF. As DNA, the CDR3 is TGTGCCAGCAGTTTGTATTCAGGTTTCGGGATTGAAGCTTTCTTT.

The J gene is TRBJ2-5, the V gene TRBV5-4; possible D gene TRBD2, 5 bases. This CDR3 is 12 amino acids long. Germline V gene data show CDR1 as SGHNT and CDR2 as YYREEE (reference sequence). The V end was cut by 4 bases, the J end by 9 bases, with 13 bases between. CDR3 sequence reads: CASSPTGLAQYF. In DNA, the CDR3 is TGTGCCAGCAGCCCGACGGGATTGGCCCAGTACTTC.

In regard to this clone: Other DNA sequences in the sample encode the same CDR3. The chain recombines TRBV5-1 with TRBJ2-7; D uncertain. Trimming removed 0 bases from V and 1 base from J, with 8 bases in between. CDR1 is SGHRS and CDR2 is YFSETQ in the germline V gene. This CDR3 has 14 amino acids. The CDR3 is CASSLVTGSYEQYF. In DNA form, the CDR3 reads TGCGCCAGCAGCTTGGTTACGGGTTCCTACGAGCAGTACTTC. Filled out from reference TRBV5-1 and TRBJ2-7, the complete variable domain reads KAGVTQTPRYLIKTRGQQVTLSCSPISGHRSVSWYQQTPGQGLQFLFEYFSETQRNKGNFPGRFSGRQFSNSRSEMNVSTLELGDSALYLCASSLVTGSYEQYFGPGTRLTVT.

The CDR3: CASSVRQGVDEQYF. The CDR3 DNA reads TGTGCCAGTAGTGTTCGACAGGGGGTCGACGAGCAGTACTTC. The genes are TRBV19 and TRBJ2-7, with 9 bases identical to TRBD1. The germline gives CDR1 LNHDA, CDR2 SQIVND (reference sequence). The length of the CDR3 is 14 residues. Trimming at V came to 5 bases and at J to 5 bases, leaving 7 bases not matched to a gene.

The V and J genes are TRBV3-1 (or the pseudogene TRBV3-2) and TRBJ2-1; possibly TRBD2 for D (5 bases). V lost 0 bases and J 3 bases, leaving 15 bases between the germline ends. The CDR3 is 17 amino acids. In germline, CDR1 is LGHDT, CDR2 YNNKEL (reference sequence). Here the CDR3 reads CASSQEWGVGNYNEQFF. CDR3 DNA: TGTGCCAGCAGCCAAGAGTGGGGAGTCGGGAACTACAATGAGCAGTTCTTC.

This chain connects TRBV30 to TRBJ2-7; TRBD1 matches at 9 bases. With 8 bases clipped from V and 4 bases from J, the junction kept 9 bases outside the gene matches. This CDR3 is built from 13 residues. CDR1 and CDR2 (germline): GTSNPN, SVGIG (reference sequence). In DNA form, the CDR3 reads TGTGCCGGAGGACAGGGGTTAAAGTACGAGCAGTACTTC. Protein product: CAGGQGLKYEQYF.

This chain links TRBV2 with TRBJ2-7; D perhaps matches TRBD1 (7 bases). CDR1 SNHLY and CDR2 FYNNEI come from the germline V gene. CDR3 size: 14 residues. V lost 7 bases and J 6 bases, leaving 19 bases between the germline ends. CDR3 in amino acids: CASKGGGRGIEQYF. The DNA of the CDR3 is TGTGCCAGCAAAGGAGGGGGCAGGGGGATCGAGCAGTACTTC.

V usage is TRBV5-8 and J usage is TRBJ1-5, with D unclear. V shed 0 bases and J shed 6 bases, with 4 bases lying between them. Germline assignment: CDR1 SGHTS and CDR2 YDEGEE. This CDR3 has 12 amino acids. The CDR3 reads CASSLGVQPQHF. In DNA form, the CDR3 reads TGTGCCAGCAGCTTGGGAGTTCAGCCCCAGCATTTT.

This clone appeared once. The gene calls are TRBV28 and TRBJ1-4; D not certain. The CDR3 runs 14 residues. Germline assignment: CDR1 MDHEN and CDR2 SYDVKM. Trimming left V 5 bases short and J 0 bases short, with 7 bases between. The CDR3 sequence: CASSQTPTNEKLFF. The DNA of the CDR3 is TGTGCCAGCAGTCAGACACCAACTAATGAAAAACTGTTTTTT. Based on the CDR3 plus reference TRBV28 and TRBJ1-4, the full variable domain is DVKVTQSSRYLVKRTGEKVFLECVQDMDHENMFWYRQDPGLGLRLIYFSYDVKMKEKGDIPEGYSVSREKKERFSLILESASTNQTSMYLCASSQTPTNEKLFFGSGTQLSVL.

The J gene is TRBJ1-6, the V gene TRBV18, with unresolved D. The length of the CDR3 is 16 residues. The germline V and J ends were trimmed by 6 bases and 0 bases, with 12 bases remaining between them. Germline V gene lookup returns CDR1 KGHSH and CDR2 LQKENI. CDR3 sequence (DNA): TGTGCCAGCTCTCCCCGGGTGACCTCCTATAATTCACCCCTCCACTTT. Protein: CASSPRVTSYNSPLHF.

This clone showed up just a few times. The genes are TRBV6-5 and TRBJ1-2; D is unclear. Germline V lookup: CDR1 MNHEY, CDR2 SVGAGI. Trimming took off 3 bases at V and 4 bases at J, with 12 bases between the two ends. This CDR3 spans 14 amino acids. The CDR3 sequence is CASSYEASSYGYTF. CDR3 DNA: TGTGCCAGCAGTTATGAGGCGAGCAGCTATGGCTACACCTTC.